The rows below give T cell receptor beta chains drawn from one sample of a study of regulatory T cells in long-lasting Graves disease. Each CDR3 protein gets one entry after TCRdb re-called the multiplex PCR reads with MiXCR. The sample holds approximately 440,000 distinct CDR3 sequences, about a quarter seen once. The sample was peripheral blood mononuclear cells (PBMCs), taken when the disease was refractory, from a patient treated with antithyroid drugs. The receptor set was obtained from a female donor with Graves disease. Each CDR3 is given with its conserved first and last residue. The D gene is left open where the match is weak. Size values are once, few and many counts, or a class for expanded clones, and some rows have none.

j_call: TRBJ1-2
v_call: TRBV19
clone_size: -
d_call: TRBD1
cdr3_aa: CASSILGTGVGSYTF
cdr3_nt: TGTGCCAGTAGTATACTCGGGACAGGGGTAGGGAGCTACACCTTC

j_call: TRBJ1-4
v_call: TRBV19
clone_size: -
d_call: -
cdr3_aa: CASTPRTGEGGKLFF
cdr3_nt: TGTGCCAGTACCCCAAGGACGGGGGAAGGTGGAAAACTGTTTTTT

j_call: TRBJ2-7
v_call: TRBV6-1
clone_size: many
d_call: -
cdr3_aa: CASSESLRTEQYF
cdr3_nt: TGTGCCAGCAGTGAAAGCCTCAGGACAGAGCAGTACTTC

j_call: TRBJ2-5
v_call: TRBV29-1
clone_size: few
d_call: -
cdr3_aa: CSVSGGETQYF
cdr3_nt: TGCAGCGTTTCGGGTGGGGAGACCCAGTACTTC

j_call: TRBJ2-5
v_call: TRBV20-1
clone_size: many
d_call: TRBD2
cdr3_aa: CSAKRTSGSWETQYF
cdr3_nt: TGCAGTGCAAAGAGGACTAGCGGGAGCTGGGAGACCCAGTACTTC

j_call: TRBJ1-1
v_call: TRBV19
clone_size: -
d_call: -
cdr3_aa: CASTSPRFTEAFF
cdr3_nt: TGTGCCAGTACCTCTCCAAGGTTTACTGAAGCTTTCTTT

j_call: TRBJ1-5
v_call: TRBV5-1
clone_size: -
d_call: -
cdr3_aa: CASSFDPYSNQPQHF
cdr3_nt: TGCGCCAGCAGCTTTGACCCTTATAGCAATCAGCCCCAGCATTTT

j_call: TRBJ2-7
v_call: TRBV19
clone_size: few
d_call: -
cdr3_aa: CASSILGDGRTYEQYF
cdr3_nt: TGTGCCAGTAGTATACTTGGGGACGGAAGGACCTACGAGCAGTACTTC

j_call: TRBJ2-2
v_call: TRBV28
clone_size: few
d_call: -
cdr3_aa: CASSSLLPVGELFF
cdr3_nt: TGTGCCAGCAGTTCCCTCCTCCCAGTCGGGGAGCTGTTTTTT

j_call: TRBJ1-2
v_call: TRBV2
clone_size: many
d_call: -
cdr3_aa: CASSDYPAGNYGYTF
cdr3_nt: TGTGCCAGCAGTGATTACCCGGCAGGCAACTATGGCTACACCTTC

j_call: TRBJ2-1
v_call: TRBV2
clone_size: many
d_call: TRBD2
cdr3_aa: CASSLAGAGNEQFF
cdr3_nt: TGTGCCAGCAGTCTAGCGGGAGCAGGGAATGAGCAGTTCTTC

j_call: TRBJ2-7
v_call: TRBV9
clone_size: few
d_call: TRBD1
cdr3_aa: CASRPMYPGQGAGAYEQYF
cdr3_nt: TGTGCCAGCAGACCTATGTACCCGGGACAGGGGGCAGGGGCCTACGAGCAGTACTTC

j_call: TRBJ2-2
v_call: TRBV12-3/TRBV12-4
clone_size: many
d_call: -
cdr3_aa: CASSLSSGRELFF
cdr3_nt: TGTGCCAGCAGTTTATCGTCCGGCCGGGAGCTGTTTTTT

j_call: TRBJ1-2
v_call: TRBV5-1
clone_size: few
d_call: -
cdr3_aa: CASSPGGQAYGYTF
cdr3_nt: TGCGCCAGCAGCCCGGGCGGACAAGCCTATGGCTACACCTTC

j_call: TRBJ1-5
v_call: TRBV5-8
clone_size: few
d_call: -
cdr3_aa: CASRVEQDLSNQPQHF
cdr3_nt: TGTGCCAGCAGGGTGGAACAGGACCTTAGCAATCAGCCCCAGCATTTT

j_call: TRBJ1-1
v_call: TRBV20-1
clone_size: few
d_call: -
cdr3_aa: CSARDWRGGMNTEAFF
cdr3_nt: TGCAGTGCTAGAGATTGGAGGGGAGGAATGAACACTGAAGCTTTCTTT

j_call: TRBJ1-4
v_call: TRBV12-3/TRBV12-4
clone_size: many
d_call: -
cdr3_aa: CASSLRVSGAKGEKLFF
cdr3_nt: TGTGCCAGCAGTTTACGGGTGTCAGGGGCTAAGGGTGAAAAACTGTTTTTT

j_call: TRBJ2-5
v_call: TRBV15
clone_size: many
d_call: TRBD1
cdr3_aa: CATSRADRASSETQYF
cdr3_nt: TGTGCCACCAGCAGAGCTGACAGGGCCTCATCCGAGACCCAGTACTTC

j_call: TRBJ2-7
v_call: TRBV30
clone_size: -
d_call: TRBD2
cdr3_aa: CAQSLAGASEQYF
cdr3_nt: TGTGCCCAATCCTTAGCGGGAGCTTCAGAGCAGTACTTC

j_call: TRBJ2-7
v_call: TRBV15
clone_size: many
d_call: TRBD1
cdr3_aa: CATSRDRTSYEQYF
cdr3_nt: TGTGCCACCAGCAGGGACAGGACCAGCTACGAGCAGTACTTC

j_call: TRBJ2-5
v_call: TRBV20-1
clone_size: many
d_call: TRBD1
cdr3_aa: CSATRTGGFLETQYF
cdr3_nt: TGCAGTGCTACTCGGACAGGGGGCTTTCTAGAGACCCAGTACTTC

j_call: TRBJ1-2
v_call: TRBV24-1
clone_size: -
d_call: -
cdr3_aa: CTTSDLGGYTF
cdr3_nt: TGTACCACCAGTGATCTTGGTGGCTACACCTTC

j_call: TRBJ2-2
v_call: TRBV6-5
clone_size: -
d_call: TRBD2
cdr3_aa: CASSYQGTSGRAAGDTGELFF
cdr3_nt: TGTGCCAGCAGTTATCAAGGGACTAGCGGGAGGGCTGCGGGGGACACCGGGGAGCTGTTTTTT

j_call: TRBJ2-3
v_call: TRBV29-1
clone_size: -
d_call: TRBD2
cdr3_aa: CSGEIRGRGTDTQYF
cdr3_nt: TGCAGCGGCGAAATTCGGGGGAGGGGCACAGATACGCAGTATTTT

j_call: TRBJ2-2
v_call: TRBV7-9
clone_size: -
d_call: -
cdr3_aa: CASSYRTATHTGELFF
cdr3_nt: TGTGCCAGCAGCTACCGGACAGCCACTCACACCGGGGAGCTGTTTTTT

j_call: TRBJ2-2
v_call: TRBV2
clone_size: few
d_call: -
cdr3_aa: CASIQGRTGELFF
cdr3_nt: TGTGCCAGCATTCAGGGGAGGACCGGGGAGCTGTTTTTT

j_call: TRBJ1-3
v_call: TRBV28
clone_size: -
d_call: -
cdr3_aa: CASSQRGAGNTIYF
cdr3_nt: TGTGCCAGCAGCCAGAGAGGAGCTGGAAACACCATATATTTT

j_call: TRBJ2-3
v_call: TRBV20-1
clone_size: -
d_call: TRBD2
cdr3_aa: CSARTSANSDTQYF
cdr3_nt: TGCAGTGCCCGGACTAGCGCCAATTCAGATACGCAGTATTTT

j_call: TRBJ1-1
v_call: TRBV29-1
clone_size: few
d_call: -
cdr3_aa: CSAVEWVTEAFF
cdr3_nt: TGCAGCGCCGTGGAGTGGGTCACTGAAGCTTTCTTT

j_call: TRBJ2-1
v_call: TRBV7-9
clone_size: few
d_call: TRBD2
cdr3_aa: CASSLPGLGNNEQFF
cdr3_nt: TGTGCCAGCAGCTTACCGGGACTAGGGAACAATGAGCAGTTCTTC

j_call: TRBJ1-1
v_call: TRBV11-2
clone_size: many
d_call: TRBD1
cdr3_aa: CASSSGQGENTEAFF
cdr3_nt: TGTGCCAGCAGCTCGGGACAGGGGGAGAACACTGAAGCTTTCTTT

j_call: TRBJ1-6
v_call: TRBV20-1
clone_size: few
d_call: -
cdr3_aa: CSASRAGTDSPLHF
cdr3_nt: TGCAGTGCTTCTCGAGCAGGGACGGATTCACCCCTCCACTTT

j_call: TRBJ2-7
v_call: TRBV9
clone_size: many
d_call: -
cdr3_aa: CASSSGTSEQYF
cdr3_nt: TGTGCCAGCAGCTCCGGAACATCCGAGCAGTACTTC

j_call: TRBJ2-7
v_call: TRBV30
clone_size: few
d_call: -
cdr3_aa: CAWGKGSISYEQYF
cdr3_nt: TGTGCCTGGGGAAAAGGGAGTATCTCCTACGAGCAGTACTTC

j_call: TRBJ1-4
v_call: TRBV30
clone_size: few
d_call: TRBD1
cdr3_aa: CAWRQGFWATNEKLFF
cdr3_nt: TGTGCCTGGAGACAGGGGTTTTGGGCGACTAATGAAAAACTGTTTTTT

j_call: TRBJ1-2
v_call: TRBV2
clone_size: many
d_call: TRBD1
cdr3_aa: CASSDRGLGGYTF
cdr3_nt: TGTGCCAGCAGTGACAGGGGGCTGGGCGGCTACACCTTC

j_call: TRBJ1-1
v_call: TRBV7-2
clone_size: many
d_call: -
cdr3_aa: CASSLTQVEAFF
cdr3_nt: TGTGCCAGCAGCTTAACGCAGGTTGAAGCTTTCTTT

j_call: TRBJ1-2
v_call: TRBV7-2
clone_size: many
d_call: -
cdr3_aa: CASSLRGNSMYGYTF
cdr3_nt: TGTGCCAGCAGCTTAAGGGGAAACTCCATGTATGGCTACACCTTC

j_call: TRBJ1-5
v_call: TRBV6-1
clone_size: many
d_call: TRBD1
cdr3_aa: CASTSYPRTGSRQPQHF
cdr3_nt: TGTGCCAGCACCTCTTATCCGCGGACAGGTTCGAGGCAGCCCCAGCATTTT

j_call: TRBJ2-7
v_call: TRBV7-8
clone_size: -
d_call: -
cdr3_aa: CASSLDWTPIYEQYF
cdr3_nt: TGTGCCAGCAGCTTAGATTGGACTCCTATCTACGAGCAGTACTTC

j_call: TRBJ2-7
v_call: TRBV18
clone_size: -
d_call: -
cdr3_aa: CASSPPYDYEQYF
cdr3_nt: TGTGCCAGCTCACCACCTTATGACTACGAGCAGTACTTC

j_call: TRBJ1-1
v_call: TRBV5-1
clone_size: many
d_call: -
cdr3_aa: CASSGIREAFF
cdr3_nt: TGCGCCAGCAGCGGAATCAGGGAAGCTTTCTTT

j_call: TRBJ2-7
v_call: TRBV2
clone_size: many
d_call: TRBD2
cdr3_aa: CASTTSPGLAAHEQYF
cdr3_nt: TGTGCCAGCACCACCTCGCCGGGACTAGCGGCCCACGAGCAGTACTTC

j_call: TRBJ2-5
v_call: TRBV12-3/TRBV12-4
clone_size: many
d_call: TRBD1
cdr3_aa: CASSFRDRRETQYF
cdr3_nt: TGTGCCAGCAGTTTCCGGGACAGACGAGAGACCCAGTACTTC

j_call: TRBJ2-5
v_call: TRBV7-2
clone_size: many
d_call: -
cdr3_aa: CASSLWQGGSQETQYF
cdr3_nt: TGTGCCAGCAGCTTATGGCAGGGGGGTTCACAAGAGACCCAGTACTTC

j_call: TRBJ2-5
v_call: TRBV27
clone_size: -
d_call: TRBD2
cdr3_aa: CASSRELAVRETQYF
cdr3_nt: TGTGCCAGCAGTCGCGAACTAGCGGTGAGGGAGACCCAGTACTTC

j_call: TRBJ2-2
v_call: TRBV6-5
clone_size: many
d_call: -
cdr3_aa: CASSYDSNTGELFF
cdr3_nt: TGTGCCAGCAGTTACGACAGCAACACCGGGGAGCTGTTTTTT

j_call: TRBJ1-5
v_call: TRBV12-3/TRBV12-4
clone_size: few
d_call: -
cdr3_aa: CASSYVREDQHF
cdr3_nt: TGTGCCAGCAGTTATGTTCGGGAAGACCAGCATTTT